Following are 29 T cell receptor beta chains from one sample sequenced in a study of T cell changes during pregnancy in multiple sclerosis. The method was immunoSEQ multiplex PCR; TCRdb's version includes in-frame clones alone and lacks a portion of them. The data show tens of thousands of clones, with roughly 92% seen just once and around 2% held by the top ten. This specimen was peripheral blood, taken in the second trimester of pregnancy. Receptor source: a female donor with multiple sclerosis, enrolled in a pregnancy study.

This chain joins TRBV15 and TRBJ1-3, with TRBD1 matching over 7 bases. In germline, CDR1 is LNHNV, CDR2 YYDKDF (reference sequence). V lost 5 bases, J lost 0 bases, and 16 bases stayed unmatched. This CDR3 is 19 amino acids long. In nucleotides, the CDR3 is TGTGCCACCAGCCGGTCCCGGGACAGCGGGGGTCTCTCTGGAAACACCATATATTTT. It codes for CATSRSRDSGGLSGNTIYF.

DNA of the CDR3: TGTGCCTGGAGTCGGGACAAGAACACTGAAGCTTTCTTT. Amino acid sequence: CAWSRDKNTEAFF. The chain has TRBV30 and TRBJ1-1; possible D gene TRBD1, 6 bases. Trimming pared 2 bases from V and 1 base from J, leaving 8 bases between. CDR3 length: 13 residues. The germline V gene has CDR1 GTSNPN and CDR2 SVGIG (reference sequence).

The table lists this clone with a few counts. The genes are TRBV25-1 and TRBJ1-3; D is unresolved. Per the germline V gene, CDR1 is MGHDK and CDR2 is SYGVNS. This CDR3 comprises 12 residues. The V gene lost 7 bases and the J gene lost 2 bases, with 6 bases spanning the gap. CDR3 bases: TGTGCCAGCACGGCGGCTGGAAACACCATATATTTT. Translated: CASTAAGNTIYF.

This clone was seen a handful of times. This rearrangement joins TRBV5-1 to TRBJ1-2; possible D gene TRBD1, 5 bases. The V and J ends lost 0 bases and 6 bases respectively, with 12 bases between them. The CDR3 totals 14 residues. Looked up from germline, CDR1 is SGHRS and CDR2 is YFSETQ. CDR3 region: CASSLVTSGDGYTF. The CDR3 DNA reads as TGCGCCAGCAGCTTGGTGACCTCGGGGGATGGCTACACCTTC.

The V and J genes are TRBV2 and TRBJ1-1; D might be TRBD1 (5 bases). CDR1 is SNHLY and CDR2 is FYNNEI in the germline V gene. Trimming stripped 2 bases from V and 3 bases from J, with 10 bases between. The CDR3 covers 14 residues. The CDR3 nucleotides read TGTGCCAGCAGTGAACAGGGAAGCGACACTGAAGCTTTCTTT. Its protein product is CASSEQGSDTEAFF.

For the CDR3, the DNA is TGTGCCAGCAGTCCCCCCCGACAGGGCCCTAGCACAGATACGCAGTATTTT. Translated, it gives CASSPPRQGPSTDTQYF. The gene calls are TRBV28 and TRBJ2-3; TRBD1 agrees at 7 bases. The J segment lost 0 bases and the V segment lost 5 bases, leaving 11 bases of the junction unmatched. The CDR3 extends over 17 amino acids. Germline V gives CDR1 MDHEN, CDR2 SYDVKM.

The V and J genes are TRBV2 and TRBJ1-6, with a weak D call TRBD1 (6 bases). The germline V gene encodes CDR1 SNHLY and CDR2 FYNNEI. Trimming removed 10 bases from V and 7 bases from J, with 14 bases in between. The CDR3 extends over 13 amino acids. The CDR3 here is CATHRDKNSPLHF. The CDR3 coding sequence is TGTGCCACCCACCGGGACAAGAATTCACCCCTCCACTTT.

The chain combines TRBV5-1 with TRBJ2-6, with a possible D match to TRBD2 (5 bases). With 3 bases removed from V and 0 bases from J, the gap between germline ends came to 10 bases. The germline V gene encodes CDR1 SGHRS and CDR2 YFSETQ. This CDR3 spans 16 amino acids. The chain's CDR3 is CASSWTADSGANVLTF. For the CDR3, the DNA is TGCGCCAGCAGCTGGACTGCTGACTCTGGGGCCAACGTCCTGACTTTC.

The genes are TRBV27 and TRBJ1-2; maybe TRBD1 (5 bases). Germline CDR1 MNHEY, CDR2 SMNVEV (reference sequence). The CDR3 spans 13 residues. V lost 5 bases and J lost 3, with 10 bases in between. This CDR3 is CASSPGQHYGYTF. CDR3 sequence (DNA): TGTGCCAGCAGTCCAGGACAACACTATGGCTACACCTTC.

The V gene is TRBV7-9, the J gene TRBJ2-7, with TRBD1 matching 8 bases. This CDR3 comprises 14 residues. Germline CDR1 reads SEHNR; CDR2 reads FQNEAQ (reference sequence). With 5 bases clipped from V and 4 bases from J, the junction kept 7 bases outside the gene matches. The CDR3 protein is CASSRLDRDYEQYF. The CDR3 DNA reads as TGTGCCAGCAGCCGCCTGGACAGGGATTACGAGCAGTACTTC. Full variable domain (missing parts from reference TRBV7-9 and TRBJ2-7): DTGVSQNPRHKITKRGQNVTFRCDPISEHNRLYWYRQTLGQGPEFLTYFQNEAQLEKSRLLSDRFSAERPKGSFSTLEIQRTEQGDSAMYLCASSRLDRDYEQYFGPGTRLTVT.

This clone has a handful of counts. This chain uses TRBV6-6 with TRBJ1-5, with a weak D call TRBD1 (5 bases). CDR3 length: 14 residues. The ends were cut back, 6 bases at V and 3 bases at J, with 12 bases in the middle. Germline values: CDR1 MNHNY, CDR2 SVGAGI (reference sequence). The CDR3 is CASSLGGSNQPQHF. The CDR3 nucleotides read TGTGCCAGCAGCCTGGGGGGTTCCAATCAGCCCCAGCATTTT.

V is TRBV7-9 and J is TRBJ1-3; possibly TRBD1 for D (5 bases). V was trimmed by 3 bases and J by 4 bases, leaving 13 bases between them. Germline CDR1 SEHNR, CDR2 FQNEAQ (reference sequence). The CDR3 is made up of 15 amino acids. DNA of the CDR3: TGTGCCAGCAGCTTCGGGGGATCGGGGGGAAACACCATATATTTT. Translating it yields CASSFGGSGGNTIYF.

V is TRBV6-6 and J is TRBJ2-1, with 11 bases fitting TRBD2. V shed 5 bases, J shed 5 bases, and the junction held 2 bases outside the gene matches. Germline V gene data show CDR1 as MNHNY and CDR2 as SVGAGI (reference sequence). The CDR3 has 14 residues. CDR3 protein: CASSQGLADNEQFF. The CDR3 bases are TGTGCCAGCAGTCAGGGACTAGCGGACAATGAGCAGTTCTTC.

The chain uses TRBV19 and TRBJ2-5; no clear D gene. From germline, CDR1 is LNHDA and CDR2 SQIVND (reference sequence). With 5 bases removed from V and 1 base from J, the gap between germline ends came to 17 bases. The CDR3 is 16 residues long. In nucleotides, the CDR3 is TGTGCCAGTAGTCCTTACTCCTCGACACTCCAAGAGACCCAGTACTTC. Its translation: CASSPYSSTLQETQYF. The whole variable domain, filled in from reference TRBV19 and TRBJ2-5, reads DGGITQSPKYLFRKEGQNVTLSCEQNLNHDAMYWYRQDPGQGLRLIYYSQIVNDFQKGDIAEGYSVSREKKESFPLTVTSAQKNPTAFYLCASSPYSSTLQETQYFGPGTRLLVL.

The rearrangement joins TRBV12-5 to TRBJ1-1; 7 bases fit TRBD1. Germline assignment: CDR1 LGHNT and CDR2 FRNRAP. V was pared by 1 base and J by 0 bases, with 20 bases of the junction left unmatched. The length of the CDR3 is 21 residues. This CDR3 is CASGLGPKTGKIVRMNTEAFF. CDR3 sequence (DNA): TGTGCTAGTGGTTTGGGCCCTAAGACAGGGAAGATTGTTAGGATGAACACTGAAGCTTTCTTT.

This clone has more than one count but fewer than ten. The chain recombines TRBV2 with TRBJ1-1; D unresolved. V was trimmed by 3 bases and J by 0 bases, leaving 11 bases between them. The CDR3 contains 15 residues. Germline assignment: CDR1 SNHLY and CDR2 FYNNEI. CDR3 protein: CASSDRSLMNTEAFF. For the CDR3, the DNA is TGTGCCAGCAGTGACAGGTCCCTAATGAACACTGAAGCTTTCTTT.

The chain uses TRBV10-3 and TRBJ2-3; possible D gene TRBD2, 6 bases. The V gene's germline CDR1 is ENHRY and CDR2 SYGVKD. V was cut by 6 bases and J by 4 bases, with 17 bases left in between. This CDR3 region has 15 residues. The CDR3 DNA sequence: TGTGCCATCAGGGATTTTACGGGGGAGCCAGATACGCAGTATTTT. Protein sequence: CAIRDFTGEPDTQYF.

The V gene is TRBV5-1, the J gene TRBJ1-1, with D possibly matching TRBD1 (6 bases). This CDR3 region has 14 residues. Germline CDR1 and CDR2: SGHRS and YFSETQ. The V and J ends lost 4 bases and 6 bases respectively, with 16 bases between them. CDR3 sequence (DNA): TGCGCCAGCAGCCGGGAAGGGAGGGGGTCTGAAGCTTTCTTT. Translating it yields CASSREGRGSEAFF.

The chain couples TRBV10-3 to TRBJ1-2; no firm D call. V was trimmed by 6 bases and J by 5 bases, leaving 22 bases between them. Germline CDR1 is ENHRY and CDR2 is SYGVKD. The CDR3 has 16 amino acids. CDR3 nucleotide sequence: TGTGCCATCAGGGGGAATAGCGGGAGAACGGGGTATGGCTACACCTTC. As protein: CAIRGNSGRTGYGYTF.

This clone has more than one count but fewer than ten. The chain employs TRBV6-4 and TRBJ2-2; D perhaps matches TRBD2 (5 bases). V lost 0 bases, J lost 3 bases, and 5 bases lay in between. CDR1 MRHNA and CDR2 SNTAGT come from the germline V gene. This CDR3 comprises 14 residues. The CDR3: CASSDSSDTGELFF. The DNA of the CDR3 is TGTGCCAGCAGTGACTCTAGCGACACCGGGGAGCTGTTTTTT.

The rearrangement joins TRBV6-6 to TRBJ1-5; D unclear. V lost 2 bases and J 0 bases, leaving 8 bases between the germline ends. CDR1 is MNHNY, CDR2 SVGAGI, per germline (reference sequence). The CDR3 contains 15 residues. In nucleotides, the CDR3 is TGTGCCAGCAGTTACCCGACAATTAGCAATCAGCCCCAGCATTTT. It specifies CASSYPTISNQPQHF.

J is TRBJ1-5 and V is TRBV19, with TRBD1 matching 9 bases. From germline, CDR1 is LNHDA and CDR2 SQIVND (reference sequence). V lost 5 bases to trimming and J lost 3 bases; unmatched junction nucleotides: 8. The CDR3 extends over 16 amino acids. In DNA form, the CDR3 reads TGTGCCAGTAGTCTGGGACAGGGACCCCCCAATCAGCCCCAGCATTTT. Translating it yields CASSLGQGPPNQPQHF.

The genes are TRBV15 and TRBJ1-2, with D possibly being TRBD1 (5 bases). V dropped 3 bases and J dropped 5 bases, with 13 bases sitting between them. The CDR3 consists of 14 residues. Germline values: CDR1 LNHNV, CDR2 YYDKDF (reference sequence). The CDR3 bases are TGTGCCACCAGCAGGGATCGACAGATATATGGCTACACCTTC. Amino acid sequence: CATSRDRQIYGYTF.

The V gene is TRBV6-5, the J gene TRBJ2-7; D is perhaps TRBD2 (6 bases). Trimming cost V 7 bases and J 4 bases, with 14 bases left between them. Germline CDR1 and CDR2: MNHEY and SVGAGI. The CDR3 loop spans 13 amino acids. CDR3 loop: CASMNLGLYEQYF. Written as DNA, the CDR3 is TGTGCCAGCATGAACCTGGGACTTTACGAGCAGTACTTC.

The V gene is TRBV4-1, the J gene TRBJ2-5; TRBD2 matches 10 bases. The CDR3 sequence is 14 residues long. Germline V lookup: CDR1 MGHRA, CDR2 YSYEKL. V lost 7 bases to trimming and J lost 5 bases; unmatched junction nucleotides: 7. The CDR3 nucleotides are TGCGCCAGCAAGGAGCGGGAGGGCCTTGAGACCCAGTACTTC. It encodes CASKEREGLETQYF.

V is TRBV5-1 and J is TRBJ1-6, with no clear D. The germline V gene encodes CDR1 SGHRS and CDR2 YFSETQ. With 3 bases removed from V and 9 bases from J, the gap between germline ends came to 7 bases. The CDR3 runs to 12 residues. CDR3 nucleotide sequence: TGCGCCAGCAGCTCCAGTGGTTCACCCCTCCACTTT. Protein: CASSSSGSPLHF. The variable domain in full, completed from reference TRBV5-1 and TRBJ1-6, reads KAGVTQTPRYLIKTRGQQVTLSCSPISGHRSVSWYQQTPGQGLQFLFEYFSETQRNKGNFPGRFSGRQFSNSRSEMNVSTLELGDSALYLCASSSSGSPLHFGNGTRLTVT.

The rearrangement joins TRBV11-2 to TRBJ2-3; possible D gene TRBD1, 5 bases. The CDR3 loop spans 16 amino acids. Per the germline V gene, CDR1 is SGHAT and CDR2 is FQNNGV. Trimming stripped 2 bases from V and 0 bases from J, with 12 bases between. Here the CDR3 DNA reads TGTGCCAGCAGCTTACAGGGAAGTGCGAGCACAGATACGCAGTATTTT. Encoded protein: CASSLQGSASTDTQYF. The entire variable domain, with the rest obtained from reference TRBV11-2 and TRBJ2-3, is as follows: EAGVAQSPRYKIIEKRQSVAFWCNPISGHATLYWYQQILGQGPKLLIQFQNNGVVDDSQLPKDRFSAERLKGVDSTLKIQPAKLEDSAVYLCASSLQGSASTDTQYFGPGTRLTVL.

With regard to this clone: Because the CDR3's place on the DNA is in doubt, the DNA is left out and the CDR3 is given as listed by TCRdb. The chain recombines TRBV12-1 with TRBJ1-2; the table's D call of TRBD1 was not tested on the DNA. TRBV12-1 is deemed a pseudogene. From its first to its last residue, the CDR3 has 14 amino acids. The CDR3 loop reads CASSFGTGNYGYTF.

This chain joins TRBV4-3 and TRBJ2-6; D remains unclear. This CDR3 spans 15 amino acids. Trimming took 1 base from V and 0 from J, leaving 4 bases between them. Germline CDR1 reads LGHNA; CDR2 reads YSLEER. The CDR3 DNA is TGCGCCAGCAGCCAAGTAGCCTCTGGGGCCAACGTCCTGACTTTC. Translating gives CASSQVASGANVLTF.